This T cell receptor (beta chain) was profiled in a study of control samples from healthy donors and cancer patients. Looked up from germline, CDR1 is LGHDT and CDR2 is YNNKEL (reference sequence). V shed 5 bases, J shed 4 bases, and the junction held 2 bases outside the gene matches. The CDR3 is made up of 14 amino acids. Generated by immunoSEQ multiplex PCR, the TCRdb table keeps only in-frame clones and is missing some. Among about 150,000 clones listed, 93% were seen once. The specimen sequenced was blood. This rearrangement joins TRBV3-1 (or the pseudogene TRBV3-2) to TRBJ2-2, with 9 positions matching TRBD2. The TCR was taken from a man aged 50-60 years in good health. Written as DNA, the CDR3 is TGTGCCAGCAGCGATAGCGGGAGCACCGGGGAGCTGTTTTTT. The encoded protein is CASSDSGSTGELFF.